Only a few counts were recorded for the clone carrying this TCR beta chain. The antigen remains undetermined. Unique molecular identifiers were in the cDNA, with template-switch universal primer binding. TCRdb independently ran MiXCR on the 5' RACE reads; one entry per CDR3 protein. This table holds under 300,000 distinct CDR3 sequences, 11% to 15% found once. V was trimmed by 4 bases and J by 5 bases, leaving 19 bases between them. Germline V gene lookup returns CDR1 SGHRS and CDR2 YFSETQ. The CDR3 runs to 16 residues. Healthy Caucasians provided all donations. This sample stems from a study of identical twins. The study, taken as a whole, reports: Out-of-frame TCR alpha sharing observed in monozygotic twins exceeded model estimates.

Specimen: memory (CD45RO+) T cells sorted from blood. The chain is built from TRBV5-1 and TRBJ1-5; tentative D call: TRBD1 (6 bases). The receptor comes from a woman aged 18-35 years in good health. The CDR3 DNA reads as TGCGCCAGCAGCCCCGGGACACTGGGGGCCCATCAGCCCCAGCATTTT. Translation gives CASSPGTLGAHQPQHF.